This passage covers 22 T cell receptor beta chains from one sample sequenced in a study of T cells after yellow fever vaccination. TCRdb reanalysed the 5' RACE reads using MiXCR and keeps one entry per CDR3 protein. The sample has about 320,000 distinct CDR3 sequences, about 4.5% seen once. Source: PBMCs, taken 15 days after the yellow fever booster vaccination. The receptor set was obtained from a man aged 18 to 30 who received the YFV17D yellow fever vaccine.

This clonotype was counted many times. The genes are TRBV5-1 and TRBJ2-4, with 7 nucleotides matching TRBD1. The ends lost 5 bases at V and 0 bases at J; junction bases unmatched: 5. The CDR3 is made up of 15 amino acids. Germline loops: CDR1 SGHRS, CDR2 YFSETQ. The CDR3 region is CASRTGLVAKNIQYF. CDR3 nucleotides: TGCGCCAGCAGGACAGGGCTGGTAGCCAAAAACATTCAGTACTTC.

Ten or more counts support this clonotype. This rearrangement joins TRBV21-1 to TRBJ1-5; the D call in the table, TRBD1, was not verified against the DNA. TRBV21-1 is a pseudogene segment. The CDR3 consists of 17 residues. The CDR3 bases are TGTGCCAGCAGCAATGGGGGTAACCTGGGCGGCAATCAGCCCCAGCATTTT. Protein: CASSNGGNLGGNQPQHF.

In this sample, this clonotype turned up a few times. The chain links TRBV7-2 to TRBJ1-4, with 12 bases matching TRBD1. Unmatched junction bases numbered 18, after V lost 6 bases and J lost 7 bases. This CDR3 comprises 19 residues. Germline V gives CDR1 SGHTA, CDR2 FQGNSA. DNA for the CDR3: TGTGCCAGCAGTTCCAAAACGGGACAGGGGGCCGAATGGATTGAAAAACTGTTTTTT. It codes for CASSSKTGQGAEWIEKLFF. The full variable domain, in which reference TRBV7-2 and TRBJ1-4 provide the parts outside the CDR3, is GAGVSQSPSNKVTEKGKDVELRCDPISGHTALYWYRQSLGQGLEFLIYFQGNSAPDKSGLPSDRFSAERTGGSVSTLTIQRTQQEDSAVYLCASSSKTGQGAEWIEKLFFGSGTQLSVL.

The chain combines TRBV11-2 with TRBJ2-5; no clear D gene. Germline CDR1 and CDR2: SGHAT and FQNNGV. The CDR3 covers 13 residues. Trimming took off 1 base at V and 10 bases at J, with 13 bases between the two ends. DNA for the CDR3: TGTGCCAGCAGCTTAGCTCCAGGCCGAGACCAGTACTTC. This sequence encodes CASSLAPGRDQYF. Variable domain in full (rest from reference TRBV11-2 and TRBJ2-5): EAGVAQSPRYKIIEKRQSVAFWCNPISGHATLYWYQQILGQGPKLLIQFQNNGVVDDSQLPKDRFSAERLKGVDSTLKIQPAKLEDSAVYLCASSLAPGRDQYFGPGTRLLVL.

The sample holds many counts of this clonotype. The rearrangement uses TRBV7-2 and TRBJ1-5; D call uncertain. Germline V gives CDR1 SGHTA, CDR2 FQGNSA. CDR3 length equals 12 residues. Trimming cost V 2 bases and J 4 bases, with 3 bases left between them. The DNA of the CDR3 is TGTGCCAGCAGCTTACCGAATCAGCCCCAGCATTTT. As protein: CASSLPNQPQHF.

CDR3 residues: CASSPIGVPRAGANVLTF. CDR3 bases: TGTGCCAGCAGCCCAATCGGGGTCCCCAGGGCCGGGGCCAACGTCCTGACTTTC. The chain has TRBV25-1 and TRBJ2-6; perhaps D is TRBD1 or TRBD2 (5 bases each). The CDR3 runs to 18 residues. Trimming stripped 6 bases from V and 4 bases from J, with 22 bases between. CDR1 is MGHDK and CDR2 is SYGVNS in the germline V gene. Full variable domain (outside the CDR3, taken from reference TRBV25-1 and TRBJ2-6): EADIYQTPRYLVIGTGKKITLECSQTMGHDKMYWYQQDPGMELHLIHYSYGVNSTEKGDLSSESTVSRIRTEHFPLTLESARPSHTSQYLCASSPIGVPRAGANVLTFGAGSRLTVL.

The chain combines TRBV12-3 or TRBV12-4 with TRBJ1-5; D call uncertain. This CDR3 region has 18 residues. Trimming removed 8 bases from V and 2 bases from J, with 25 bases in between. CDR3 coding DNA: TGTGCCAGCTCATCCCAGAGGGCCCGTCTTTATCGCAATCAGCCCCAGCATTTT. As protein: CASSSQRARLYRNQPQHF.

This clonotype has more than one count but fewer than ten. The rearrangement uses TRBV12-3 or TRBV12-4 and TRBJ2-5; 11 bases align to TRBD1. This CDR3 comprises 14 residues. V shed 5 bases, J shed 4 bases, and the junction held 3 bases outside the gene matches. CDR3 DNA sequence: TGTGCCAGCAGTCGGACAGGGGGCCCAGAGACCCAGTACTTC. It specifies CASSRTGGPETQYF.

As DNA, the CDR3 is TGTGCCAGCAGCCAAGAAACAGGCCACCGCTATGGCTACACCTTC. This codes for CASSQETGHRYGYTF. The J gene is TRBJ1-2, the V gene TRBV4-2; tentatively, D is TRBD1 (5 bases). Trimming shortened V by 0 bases and J by 4 bases, and 12 bases separated the two germline ends. CDR1 is LGHNA, CDR2 YNFKEQ, per germline. The CDR3 runs to 15 residues.

This clonotype has a count of ten or more. V and J are TRBV29-1 and TRBJ2-7, with a tentative D call TRBD1 (6 bases). From germline, CDR1 is SQVTM and CDR2 ANQGSEA. This CDR3 is built from 14 residues. V gave up 0 bases and J gave up 3 bases, with 12 bases separating them. The CDR3 is CSVEDPGTSYEQYF. CDR3 nucleotides: TGCAGCGTTGAAGATCCGGGGACAAGCTACGAGCAGTACTTC.

This rearrangement joins TRBV5-1 to TRBJ2-6; weak D call: TRBD1 (5 bases). V gave up 5 bases and J gave up 0 bases, with 9 bases separating them. CDR1 and CDR2 (germline): SGHRS, YFSETQ. The CDR3 consists of 15 residues. This CDR3 is CASSTGYSGANVLTF. The CDR3 nucleotides read TGCGCCAGCAGTACAGGTTACTCTGGGGCCAACGTCCTGACTTTC.

This clonotype was seen at least ten times. The chain recombines TRBV4-1 with TRBJ1-1; D gene ambiguous. CDR1 is MGHRA, CDR2 YSYEKL, per germline. CDR3 size: 14 residues. The V and J ends lost 3 bases and 0 bases respectively, with 8 bases between them. The CDR3 DNA reads TGCGCCAGCAGCCATCCGGGGATGAACACTGAAGCTTTCTTT. It codes for CASSHPGMNTEAFF.

The V gene is TRBV3-1, the J gene TRBJ1-1; 8 bases match TRBD1. The CDR3 runs 14 residues. Germline V gene data show CDR1 as LGHDT and CDR2 as YNNKEL (reference sequence). V lost 1 base, J lost 6 bases, and 4 bases stayed unmatched. CDR3 protein: CASSQGSGGSEAFF. In DNA form, the CDR3 reads TGTGCCAGCAGCCAAGGGTCAGGGGGCTCTGAAGCTTTCTTT.

This clonotype turned up a few times. The chain employs TRBV6-1 and TRBJ1-1, with D unclear. The CDR3 is 16 amino acids. CDR1 and CDR2 (germline): MNHNS, SASEGT. Trimming pared 1 base from V and 0 bases from J, leaving 12 bases between. The CDR3 here is CASSEGSFGMNTEAFF. The DNA of the CDR3 is TGTGCCAGCAGTGAAGGGTCCTTCGGGATGAACACTGAAGCTTTCTTT.

The genes are TRBV20-1 and TRBJ2-7, with 7 bases matching TRBD1. There are 14 residues in the CDR3. Looked up from germline, CDR1 is DFQATT and CDR2 is SNEGSKA (reference sequence). The CDR3 loop is CSARDRESSYEQYV. In DNA, the CDR3 is TGCAGTGCAAGAGACAGGGAAAGCTCCTACGAGCAGTACGTC.

Ten or more counts support this clonotype. The genes are TRBV27 and TRBJ2-5, with D perhaps matching TRBD2 (7 bases). Germline assignment: CDR1 MNHEY and CDR2 SMNVEV (reference sequence). Trimming took off 3 bases at V and 4 bases at J, with 12 bases between the two ends. The CDR3 totals 14 residues. The CDR3 DNA reads TGTGCCAGCAGTTTTCAGGGGAGGGCAGAGACCCAGTACTTC. Translated, it gives CASSFQGRAETQYF.

This clonotype turned up a few times. The V and J genes are TRBV24-1 and TRBJ1-5; D is unresolved. Between the trimmed V and J ends, which lost 4 bases and 4 bases, there was a span of 4 bases. Germline values: CDR1 KGHDR, CDR2 SFDVKD. The CDR3 is 12 amino acids. The CDR3 DNA is TGTGCCACCAGTGACAGGAATCAGCCCCAGCATTTT. This translates into CATSDRNQPQHF.

This clonotype was detected only a few times. CDR3 DNA: TGTGCCAGTAGTGGCTTGAGCGACGAGCAGTACTTC. It translates to CASSGLSDEQYF. The V call is TRBV19, the J call TRBJ2-7, with D uncertain. CDR1 is LNHDA and CDR2 is SQIVND in the germline V gene (reference sequence). This CDR3 is built from 12 residues. Trimming left V 5 bases short and J 5 bases short, with 10 bases between.

This clonotype was recorded at least ten times. The V call is TRBV27, the J call TRBJ1-2, with a tentative D call TRBD1 (5 bases). The CDR3 spans 14 residues. Trimming left V 6 bases short and J 3 bases short, with 14 bases between. From germline, CDR1 is MNHEY and CDR2 SMNVEV (reference sequence). As DNA, the CDR3 is TGTGCCAGCAGCCTCGGGGGGGGGTACTATGGCTACACCTTC. Translation gives CASSLGGGYYGYTF.

This clonotype was recorded at least ten times. This sequence joins TRBV5-1 and TRBJ2-3; 7 nucleotides align to TRBD1. The CDR3 consists of 15 residues. Per germline, CDR1 SGHRS and CDR2 YFSETQ. J was trimmed by 4 bases and V by 3 bases; bases with no gene match: 8. The CDR3 region is CASSSDRAFADTQYF. CDR3 sequence (DNA): TGCGCCAGCAGCTCCGACAGGGCTTTCGCAGATACGCAGTATTTT.

This chain connects TRBV27 to TRBJ1-5; 8 positions agree with TRBD1. Germline CDR1 is MNHEY and CDR2 is SMNVEV (reference sequence). V gave up 8 bases and J gave up 6 bases; unmatched junction bases: 12. This CDR3 has 15 amino acids. CDR3 sequence: CASSYAGGAGQPQHF. In DNA, the CDR3 is TGTGCCAGCTCCTATGCAGGGGGCGCCGGTCAGCCCCAGCATTTT.

This clonotype was picked up a small number of times. The V and J genes are TRBV6-1 and TRBJ2-7; TRBD1 agrees at 9 bases. This CDR3 is 16 amino acids long. The germline gives CDR1 MNHNS, CDR2 SASEGT. J was trimmed by 3 bases and V by 4 bases; bases with no gene match: 10. CDR3 nucleotides: TGTGCCAGCAGTGTCGATGACAGGGGGTTCGGCTACGAGCAGTACTTC. Translated: CASSVDDRGFGYEQYF.